The 16 T cell receptor beta chains below all came from one sample that was sequenced in a study of blood T cells in healthy people across ages. Together with a sample-barcoded 5' primer, a J-beta primer mix was included in a second PCR lasting roughly 6 to 12 cycles. MiXCR, applied by TCRdb to the 5' RACE reads, yields one record per CDR3 protein. The sample lists 920,000 or so distinct CDR3 sequences; around 43% were seen once. Sequencing used blood. These receptors originate from a woman aged 55-70 years in good health.

This clonotype occurred many times. This rearrangement joins TRBV25-1 to TRBJ1-6, with TRBD1 identical over 7 bases. CDR3 length: 15 residues. V lost 5 bases and J lost 6; bases outside the gene matches: 7. Germline CDR1 MGHDK, CDR2 SYGVNS. CDR3 nucleotide sequence: TGTGCCAGCAGTAACAGGGGTATCTTTAATTCACCCCTCCACTTT. As protein: CASSNRGIFNSPLHF.

The genes are TRBV20-1 and TRBJ2-7, with 10 bases aligning to TRBD2. CDR1 and CDR2 (germline): DFQATT, SNEGSKA (reference sequence). After removal of 3 bases from V and 5 bases from J, the junction contained 10 bases not matched to a gene. This CDR3 has 15 residues. CDR3 protein: CSASQPGLAMNEQYF. In nucleotides, the CDR3 is TGCAGTGCTAGTCAACCGGGACTAGCGATGAACGAGCAGTACTTC.

The genes are TRBV6-6 and TRBJ1-2; 7 bases are shared with TRBD1. Germline CDR1 is MNHNY and CDR2 is SVGAGI (reference sequence). Trimming at V came to 8 bases and at J to 4 bases, leaving 7 bases not matched to a gene. The CDR3 has 13 residues. The CDR3 region has the DNA TGTGCCAGCGGGATAGGGGGCTTCTATGGCTACACCTTC. Translation: CASGIGGFYGYTF.

This chain connects TRBV18 to TRBJ2-5; a possible D gene is TRBD1 (6 bases). The CDR3 covers 14 residues. V shed 5 bases and J shed 5 bases, with 15 bases lying between them. The V gene's germline CDR1 is KGHSH and CDR2 LQKENI. The CDR3 nucleotides read TGTGCCAGCTCAGCGGCGGACAGAAGGGAGACCCAGTACTTC. Its protein is CASSAADRRETQYF.

As for this clonotype: The junction departs from germline at one end; a sequencing error may be responsible. J is TRBJ2-1 and V is TRBV15, with D perhaps TRBD2 (5 bases). The CDR3 is 17 residues long. From germline, CDR1 is LNHNV and CDR2 YYDKDF (reference sequence). The CDR3 region is CAASRDSSRSSYNEQFF. For the CDR3, the DNA is TGTGCCGCCAGCAGAGATTCTAGCAGGAGCTCCTACAATGAGCAGTTCTTC.

A few counts support this clonotype. The V and J genes are TRBV7-2 and TRBJ1-6; perhaps TRBD1 as D (5 bases). The V and J ends lost 3 bases and 12 bases respectively, with 18 bases between them. CDR3 length: 15 residues. Germline V gene sequence: CDR1 SGHTA, CDR2 FQGNSA. The CDR3 loop reads CASSFAGTDARPLHF. The DNA for the CDR3 is TGTGCCAGCAGCTTCGCCGGGACGGACGCACGACCCCTCCACTTT.

In its sample, this clonotype was seen a few times. The chain is built from TRBV27 and TRBJ2-5; either TRBD1 or TRBD2 may fit D (5 bases each). CDR1 and CDR2 from the germline V gene are MNHEY and SMNVEV (reference sequence). This CDR3 is 16 amino acids long. The ends were cut back, 5 bases at V and 0 bases at J, with 16 bases in the middle. The CDR3 coding sequence is TGTGCCAGCAGTACCCGGGACGGCATGTACCAAGAGACCCAGTACTTC. This sequence encodes CASSTRDGMYQETQYF.

This clonotype was seen only a few times. The V and J genes are TRBV30 and TRBJ2-7; TRBD2 is a possible D gene (6 bases). The V gene's germline CDR1 is GTSNPN and CDR2 SVGIG (reference sequence). V was shortened by 7 bases and J by 0 bases, with 16 bases between the two germline ends. The CDR3 spans 14 residues. The CDR3 spells CASKEGPSSYEQYF. In nucleotides, the CDR3 is TGTGCCTCCAAGGAGGGGCCTAGCTCCTACGAGCAGTACTTC.

This clonotype was found a few times. DNA for the CDR3: TGTGCCACCAGTGGGGCAGGGAGCACAGATACGCAGTATTTT. Amino acid sequence: CATSGAGSTDTQYF. The V call is TRBV24-1, the J call TRBJ2-3, with a weak D call TRBD1 (5 bases). Germline assignment: CDR1 KGHDR and CDR2 SFDVKD. The CDR3 has 14 residues. Trimming shortened V by 5 bases and J by 0 bases, and 8 bases separated the two germline ends.

The chain combines TRBV18 with TRBJ2-7, with 7 bases fitting TRBD1. CDR1 and CDR2 from the germline V gene are KGHSH and LQKENI. CDR3 length: 13 amino acids. V was pared by 6 bases and J by 3 bases, with 5 bases of the junction left unmatched. CDR3 sequence: CASSGAGGYEQYF. Here the CDR3 DNA reads TGTGCCAGCTCGGGGGCAGGGGGCTACGAGCAGTACTTC.

In regard to this clonotype: Being one base from a much bigger clone, this may be a read error. The V and J genes are TRBV18 and TRBJ2-1; 7 nucleotides match TRBD2. V was clipped by 1 base and J by 7 bases; unmatched bases: 10. The CDR3 covers 16 residues. The germline V gene encodes CDR1 KGHSH and CDR2 LQKENI. The CDR3 nucleotides are TGTGCCAGCTCACCACACGGGGCGGGAGTAGTTAATGAGCAGTTCTTC. Amino acids: CASSPHGAGVVNEQFF.

The J gene is TRBJ1-5, the V gene TRBV6-1, with no clear D. CDR1 is MNHNS, CDR2 SASEGT, per germline. This CDR3 contains 15 residues. Trimming pared 6 bases from V and 1 base from J, leaving 13 bases between. The CDR3 nucleotides read TGTGCCAGCAGCACCGGCGGCGGGAGCAATCAGCCCCAGCATTTT. It yields the protein CASSTGGGSNQPQHF.

The rearrangement joins TRBV10-1 to TRBJ2-7; possibly TRBD1 or TRBD2 for D (6 bases each). CDR3 length equals 16 residues. The V end was cut by 0 bases, the J end by 2 bases, with 14 bases between. Germline loops: CDR1 WNHNN, CDR2 SYGVQD (reference sequence). CDR3 DNA: TGCGCCAGCAGTGAGTCGACTCTGAGGGGGGCCTACGAGCAGTACTTC. It is translated as CASSESTLRGAYEQYF.

This clonotype showed up just a few times. The rearrangement joins TRBV29-1 to TRBJ2-5; D is unresolved. The CDR3 consists of 15 residues. The germline CDR1 and CDR2 sequences are SQVTM and ANQGSEA. Between the trimmed V and J ends, which lost 2 bases and 2 bases, there was a span of 15 bases. The chain's CDR3 is CSVESRALGQETQYF. CDR3 sequence (DNA): TGCAGCGTTGAATCCCGAGCCTTAGGACAAGAGACCCAGTACTTC.

This clonotype was picked up a small number of times. The rearrangement joins TRBV7-9 to TRBJ1-4, with a possible D match to TRBD1 (5 bases). CDR3 length: 15 amino acids. Between the trimmed V and J ends, which lost 6 bases and 0 bases, there was a span of 11 bases. The germline V gene encodes CDR1 SEHNR and CDR2 FQNEAQ (reference sequence). The CDR3 sequence is CASRGTETTNEKLFF. CDR3 nucleotides: TGTGCCAGCAGAGGGACGGAGACAACTAATGAAAAACTGTTTTTT.

V usage is TRBV6-2 or TRBV6-3 and J usage is TRBJ2-4; 9 bases are a match to TRBD1. The germline gives CDR1 MNHEY, CDR2 SVGEGT. V shed 4 bases and J 13 bases; nucleotides not matched to a gene: 11. The CDR3 runs to 14 residues. Here the CDR3 reads CASSLGTGNREQYF. CDR3 DNA sequence: TGTGCCAGCAGTTTGGGGACAGGGAATAGGGAGCAGTACTTC.